A selection of T cell receptor beta chains follows, all from one sample in a study of T cells after yellow fever vaccination. In TCRdb, the 5' RACE reads were re-called with MiXCR into one record per CDR3 protein. The sample lists 350,000 to 550,000 distinct CDR3 sequences, 15% to 20% seen once, with over 15% in the top ten. The specimen was PBMCs, collected before the yellow fever booster vaccination. Receptors originate from a man aged 18 to 29 who received the YFV17D yellow fever vaccine. Both conserved end residues are part of each CDR3. D genes are given only for firm matches. Only part of the rows carry a size: once, few, many, or a class if the clone is expanded.

TRBV20-1,NA,NA,TRBJ1-4,TGCAGTGCTAGAGATCGGAGCGGGTCAGGGAGTGAAAAACTGTTTTTT,CSARDRSGSGSEKLFF
TRBV28,few,NA,TRBJ1-1,TGTGCCAGCAGTTTAGAGCTCGCCGTAGACACTGAAGCTTTCTTT,CASSLELAVDTEAFF
TRBV4-3,few,TRBD2,TRBJ2-7,TGCGCCAGCAGCCAAGATCGAGAGTTAGCGGGGGGTACCTACGAGCAGTACTTC,CASSQDRELAGGTYEQYF
TRBV29-1,many,TRBD2,TRBJ2-2,TGCAGCGTAGCGGGGCGCGCGAACACCGGGGAGCTGTTTTTT,CSVAGRANTGELFF
TRBV18,once,NA,TRBJ1-6,TGTGCCAGCTCACCACCGGGGGGAAAGGACTCACCCCTCCACTTT,CASSPPGGKDSPLHF
TRBV20-1,many,NA,TRBJ2-1,TGCAGTGCTAACCCGGGGCCACCGAACTACAATGAGCAGTTCTTC,CSANPGPPNYNEQFF
TRBV20-1,many,NA,TRBJ2-1,TGCAGTGCTAGCGGGGAGGCCTACAATGAGCAGTTCTTC,CSASGEAYNEQFF
TRBV29-1,few,NA,TRBJ2-6,TGCAGCGTTGGGGGAACCGGGGCCAACGTCCTGACTTTC,CSVGGTGANVLTF
TRBV5-5,few,NA,TRBJ2-5,TGTGCCAGCAGCTTGGCCCCTTTGGGGGAGACCCAGTACTTC,CASSLAPLGETQYF
TRBV5-1,NA,NA,TRBJ1-2,TGCGCCAGCAGCTCTGAATCATCGGTTTTCTATGGCTACACCTTC,CASSSESSVFYGYTF
TRBV2,NA,NA,TRBJ2-7,TGTGCCAGCAGGGGGACTTTCCCGAGCTCCTACGAGCAGTACTTC,CASRGTFPSSYEQYF
TRBV6-6,few,NA,TRBJ1-5,TGTGCCAGCAGTTACGGAACCCTGATGAATCAGCCCCAGCATTTT,CASSYGTLMNQPQHF
TRBV25-1,few,NA,TRBJ2-5,TGTGCCAGCAGTGCCGACAGTCAAGAGACCCAGTACTTC,CASSADSQETQYF
TRBV5-5,NA,NA,TRBJ1-4,TGTGCCAGCAGCCCTGGGGGGGCCCCAGCAGAGAAACTGTTTTTT,CASSPGGAPAEKLFF
TRBV6-2/TRBV6-3,NA,NA,TRBJ2-1,TGTGCCAGCAGTTCCGCCTCCGGGGGCGGGGGTTACAATGAGCAGTTCTTC,CASSSASGGGGYNEQFF
TRBV20-1,few,NA,TRBJ2-5,TGCAGTGCTACTATCTGGCGAAGAGAGACCCAGTACTTC,CSATIWRRETQYF
TRBV7-2,NA,NA,TRBJ2-7,TGTGCCAGCAGCTCAGGACGAGGAAGCTACGAGCAGTACTTC,CASSSGRGSYEQYF
TRBV7-9,few,NA,TRBJ2-1,TGTGCCAGCAGCTCCCCGGAGCGGGCCAAATGGCAGTTCTTC,CASSSPERAKWQFF
TRBV18,NA,NA,TRBJ2-4,TGTGCCAGCTCTCCATTCTCGGCAGAAAACATTCAGTACTTC,CASSPFSAENIQYF
TRBV6-5,NA,NA,TRBJ2-3,TGTGCCAGCAGTTACTCGTCAGCAGCAGATACGCAGTATTTT,CASSYSSAADTQYF
TRBV6-5,few,NA,TRBJ2-7,TGTGCCAGCAGCCGGACGGAGCAGTACGAGCAGTACTTC,CASSRTEQYEQYF
TRBV7-6,few,NA,TRBJ1-3,TGTGCCAGCAGCTTAAATGGAGAAAGGAACACCATATATTTT,CASSLNGERNTIYF
TRBV28,NA,TRBD2,TRBJ2-3,TGTGCCAGCAGTACGGGAGCGGGGGGGCCAAATACGCAGTATTTT,CASSTGAGGPNTQYF
TRBV7-9,NA,NA,TRBJ2-3,TGTGCCAGCAGCCCTTCGCCCCAGTTCAGGAATACGCAGTATTTT,CASSPSPQFRNTQYF
TRBV24-1,few,NA,TRBJ2-1,TGTGCCACCAGTGATTTGGACTACGGTGAAGGCAATGAGCAGTTCTTC,CATSDLDYGEGNEQFF
TRBV11-2,NA,NA,TRBJ2-4,TGTGCCAGCAGCTTTGCCAGAATAGCCAAAAACATTCAGTACTTC,CASSFARIAKNIQYF
TRBV27,few,NA,TRBJ1-3,TGTGCCAGCAGCGCCACGGGGGACACCATATATTTT,CASSATGDTIYF
TRBV2,NA,NA,TRBJ1-1,TGTGCCAGCAATCGGGGGCAATCGACTGAAGCTTTCTTT,CASNRGQSTEAFF
TRBV2,few,NA,TRBJ1-1,TGTGCCAGCAGGCCACCTGAAGCTTTCTTT,CASRPPEAFF
TRBV4-1,many,NA,TRBJ1-1,TGCGCCAGCAGCCAAGATGGGAGGGTATCTTTCTTT,CASSQDGRVSFF
TRBV27,NA,NA,TRBJ2-5,TGTGCCAGCAGTTTATCTTCGGGACTCCCCCAGTACTTC,CASSLSSGLPQYF
TRBV29-1,NA,NA,TRBJ2-1,TGCAGCGTGGTAGCGGCCTACAATGAGCAGTTCTTC,CSVVAAYNEQFF
TRBV5-1,NA,TRBD2,TRBJ2-4,TGCGCCAGCAGCCCCCTCGAGCGGGGGGTGGACATTCAGTACTTC,CASSPLERGVDIQYF
TRBV11-2,few,TRBD2,TRBJ2-5,TGTGCCAGCAGCACCGGGGGGGAGCAAGAGACCCAGTACTTC,CASSTGGEQETQYF
TRBV9,NA,TRBD1,TRBJ2-2,TGTGCCAGCAGCGCTCCCGGGACAGGGATGAACACCGGGGAGCTGTTTTTT,CASSAPGTGMNTGELFF
TRBV5-1,once,NA,TRBJ1-1,TGCGCCAGCAGCCCTACTCCAGTGAACACTGAAGCTTTCTTT,CASSPTPVNTEAFF
TRBV7-6,few,TRBD1,TRBJ2-2,TGTGCCAGCAGCCATGTGGACCGGGACAGGGGGCTTCTCAGCGGGGAGCTGTTTTTT,CASSHVDRDRGLLSGELFF
TRBV2,NA,NA,TRBJ2-3,TGTGCCAGCAGAACAACATCAGATACGCAGTATTTT,CASRTTSDTQYF
TRBV6-1,few,TRBD2,TRBJ2-3,TGTGCCAGCAGTGAACTAGCGGGAGGTACGCAGTATTTT,CASSELAGGTQYF
TRBV9,few,TRBD2,TRBJ2-3,TGTGCCAGCAGCTCGCTTGGGGGGGAAGATACGCAGTATTTT,CASSSLGGEDTQYF
TRBV29-1,many,NA,TRBJ2-3,TGCAGCGTTGAAGAACAGCGTAGCACAGATACGCAGTATTTT,CSVEEQRSTDTQYF
TRBV4-1,few,TRBD1,TRBJ1-2,TGCGCCAGCAGCCTTTCCGGGACAGGGAGGAGTGGCTACACCTTC,CASSLSGTGRSGYTF
TRBV4-1,NA,NA,TRBJ2-7,TGCGCCAGCAGCGATACGGGGCTCAGCAGCGAGCAGTACTTC,CASSDTGLSSEQYF
TRBV19,many,NA,TRBJ2-5,TGTGCCAGTAGTATTTTGACATCGCCGGAGACCCAGTACTTC,CASSILTSPETQYF
TRBV20-1,few,NA,TRBJ2-3,TGCAGTGCCCGGGGCCCGAAAACTGCAGATACGCAGTATTTT,CSARGPKTADTQYF
TRBV5-6,NA,NA,TRBJ2-2,TGTGCCAGCAGCTTGGCTGGGGGCAGCACCGGGGAGCTGTTTTTT,CASSLAGGSTGELFF
TRBV6-2/TRBV6-3,NA,NA,TRBJ1-5,TGTGCCAGCAGCCTCGGGATTCGCAATCAGCCCCAGCATTTT,CASSLGIRNQPQHF
TRBV29-1,once,NA,TRBJ2-7,TGCAGCGTTGACGGGACGACCGGGACGGGCGCCTACGAGCAGTACTTC,CSVDGTTGTGAYEQYF
TRBV20-1,few,NA,TRBJ2-3,TGCAGTGCTAGGGTTCGAGGGAGCGGCAGAGATACGCAGTATTTT,CSARVRGSGRDTQYF
TRBV6-5,few,NA,TRBJ2-5,TGTGCCAGCAGTTACTCTTTAGGGGCCGATTTGTTGACCCAGTACTTC,CASSYSLGADLLTQYF
TRBV7-2,NA,NA,TRBJ1-2,TGTGCCAGCAGCCAAGGGGGGCCCGTGGGCTACACCTTC,CASSQGGPVGYTF
TRBV3-1,few,TRBD1,TRBJ1-5,TGTGCCAGCAGCCAGGGGGGACAGGGGGCAGCCCAGCATTTT,CASSQGGQGAAQHF
TRBV29-1,NA,TRBD1,TRBJ2-7,TGCAGCGTTGAGAAAAGGGACAGGGGGTACGAGCAGTACTTC,CSVEKRDRGYEQYF
TRBV5-1,many,NA,TRBJ1-2,TGCGCCAGCAGCGGGGACGCCCCTGGCTACACCTTC,CASSGDAPGYTF